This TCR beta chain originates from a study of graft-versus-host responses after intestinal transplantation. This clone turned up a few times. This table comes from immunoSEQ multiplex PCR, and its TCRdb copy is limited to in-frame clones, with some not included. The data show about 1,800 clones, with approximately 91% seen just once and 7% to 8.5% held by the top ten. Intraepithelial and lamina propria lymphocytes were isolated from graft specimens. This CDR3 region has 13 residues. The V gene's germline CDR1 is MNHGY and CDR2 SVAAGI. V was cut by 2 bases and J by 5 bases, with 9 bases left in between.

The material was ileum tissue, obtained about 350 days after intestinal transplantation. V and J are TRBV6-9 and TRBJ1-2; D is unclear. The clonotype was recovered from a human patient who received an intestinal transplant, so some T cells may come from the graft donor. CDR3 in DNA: TGTGCCAGCAGTTATGGCCAGTCTTATGGCTACACCTTC. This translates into CASSYGQSYGYTF.